The T cell receptor (beta chain) under discussion was sequenced for a study of T-cell memory formation after mild COVID-19. The wider study: Largely, TCR clusters stayed within a single donor.

Germline assignment: CDR1 SGHKS and CDR2 YYEKEE (reference sequence). The CDR3 has 16 residues. V gave up 3 bases and J gave up 0 bases, with 10 bases separating them. cDNA libraries for TCR alpha and TCR beta, carrying sample barcodes and UMIs, came from 5'RACE with constant-segment primers. TCRdb processed the 5' RACE reads anew with MiXCR; each CDR3 protein has one entry. The table includes just under 550,000 distinct CDR3 sequences, approximately 20% detected once. The sequenced sample was PBMCs or a T cell subset sorted from them (not recorded which). This TCR derives from an adult woman who had mild COVID-19 (a few samples of this study predate the infection). Cell type and time point are not known. This chain links TRBV5-5 with TRBJ1-6; a weak D match, TRBD1 (6 bases). The CDR3 loop reads CASSSRGSSYNSPLHF. The CDR3 nucleotides read TGTGCCAGCAGCTCCAGGGGAAGCTCCTATAATTCACCCCTCCACTTT.